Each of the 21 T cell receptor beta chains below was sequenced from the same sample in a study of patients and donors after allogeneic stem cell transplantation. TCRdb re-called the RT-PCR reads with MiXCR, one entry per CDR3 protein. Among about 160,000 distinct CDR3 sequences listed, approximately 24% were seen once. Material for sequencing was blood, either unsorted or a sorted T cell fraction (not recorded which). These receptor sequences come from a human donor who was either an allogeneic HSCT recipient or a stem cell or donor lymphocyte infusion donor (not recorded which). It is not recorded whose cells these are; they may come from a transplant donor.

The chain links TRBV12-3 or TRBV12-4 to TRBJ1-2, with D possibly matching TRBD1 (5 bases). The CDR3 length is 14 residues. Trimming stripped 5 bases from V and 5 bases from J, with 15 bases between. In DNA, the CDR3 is TGTGCCAGCAGTGCTCACGGGACGATGTATGGCTACACCTTC. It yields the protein CASSAHGTMYGYTF.

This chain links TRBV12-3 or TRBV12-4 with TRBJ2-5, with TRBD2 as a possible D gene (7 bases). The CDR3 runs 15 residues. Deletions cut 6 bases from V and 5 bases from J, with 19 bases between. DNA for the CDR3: TGTGCCAGCAGCCCGGGCCGGGGGGCGATCGAGACCCAGTACTTC. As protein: CASSPGRGAIETQYF.

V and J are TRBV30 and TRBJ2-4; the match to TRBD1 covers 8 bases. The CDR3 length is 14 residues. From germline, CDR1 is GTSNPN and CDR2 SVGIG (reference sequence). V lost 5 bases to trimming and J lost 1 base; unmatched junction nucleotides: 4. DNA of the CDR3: TGTGCCTGGGACAGGGGTTTCGCCAAAAACATTCAGTACTTC. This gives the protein CAWDRGFAKNIQYF.

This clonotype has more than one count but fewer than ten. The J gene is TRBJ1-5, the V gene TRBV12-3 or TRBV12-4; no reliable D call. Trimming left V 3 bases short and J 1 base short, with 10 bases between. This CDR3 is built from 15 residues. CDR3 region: CASSFGVMSNQPQHF. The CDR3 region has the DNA TGTGCCAGCAGTTTTGGGGTTATGAGCAATCAGCCCCAGCATTTT.

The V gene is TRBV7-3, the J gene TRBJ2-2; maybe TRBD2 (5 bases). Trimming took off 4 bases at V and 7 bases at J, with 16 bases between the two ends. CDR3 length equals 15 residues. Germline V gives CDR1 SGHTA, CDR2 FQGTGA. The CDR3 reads CASSSTGGFSGELFF. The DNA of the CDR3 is TGTGCCAGCAGCTCCACCGGCGGGTTCAGCGGGGAGCTGTTTTTT.

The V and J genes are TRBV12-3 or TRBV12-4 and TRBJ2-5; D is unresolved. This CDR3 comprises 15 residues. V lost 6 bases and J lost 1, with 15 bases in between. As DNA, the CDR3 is TGTGCCAGCAGGGACGAGATCGATTTCCAAGAGACCCAGTACTTC. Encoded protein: CASRDEIDFQETQYF.

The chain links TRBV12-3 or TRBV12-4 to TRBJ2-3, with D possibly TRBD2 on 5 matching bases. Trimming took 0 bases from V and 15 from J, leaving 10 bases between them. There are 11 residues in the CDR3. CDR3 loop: CASSLALGLYF. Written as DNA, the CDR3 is TGTGCCAGCAGTTTAGCCCTAGGACTTTATTTT.

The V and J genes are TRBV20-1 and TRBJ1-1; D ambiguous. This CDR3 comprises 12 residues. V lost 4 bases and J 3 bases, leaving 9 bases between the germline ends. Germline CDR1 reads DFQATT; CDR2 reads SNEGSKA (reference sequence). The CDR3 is CSANSGDTEAFF. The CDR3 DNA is TGCAGTGCTAACAGCGGGGACACTGAAGCTTTCTTT.

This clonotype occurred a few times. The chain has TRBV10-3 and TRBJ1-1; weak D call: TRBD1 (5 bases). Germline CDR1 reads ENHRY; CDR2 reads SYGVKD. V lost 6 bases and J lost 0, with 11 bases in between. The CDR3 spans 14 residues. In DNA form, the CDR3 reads TGTGCCATCAGCCCCGGAGGGGTGAACACTGAAGCTTTCTTT. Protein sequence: CAISPGGVNTEAFF.

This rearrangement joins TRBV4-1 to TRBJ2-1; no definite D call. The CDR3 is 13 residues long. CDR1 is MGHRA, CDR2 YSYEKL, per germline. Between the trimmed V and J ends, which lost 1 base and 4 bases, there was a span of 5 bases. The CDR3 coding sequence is TGCGCCAGCAGCCAAGGCCAGTACAATGAGCAGTTCTTC. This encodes CASSQGQYNEQFF.

The CDR3 DNA is TGCGCCAGCAGCTTGGCCTTCTTGTCGGCTACGCAGTATTTT. Protein: CASSLAFLSATQYF. V usage is TRBV5-1 and J usage is TRBJ2-3, with D hard to call. Germline CDR1 SGHRS, CDR2 YFSETQ. The length of the CDR3 is 14 residues. The V end lost 0 bases, the J end lost 8 bases, and 13 bases lay between the germline ends.

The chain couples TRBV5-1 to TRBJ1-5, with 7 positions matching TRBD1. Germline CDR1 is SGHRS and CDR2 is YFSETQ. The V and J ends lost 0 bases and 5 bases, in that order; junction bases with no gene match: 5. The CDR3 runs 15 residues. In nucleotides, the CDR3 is TGCGCCAGCAGCTTGGACCAGGGGGACGATCAGCCCCAGCATTTT. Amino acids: CASSLDQGDDQPQHF.

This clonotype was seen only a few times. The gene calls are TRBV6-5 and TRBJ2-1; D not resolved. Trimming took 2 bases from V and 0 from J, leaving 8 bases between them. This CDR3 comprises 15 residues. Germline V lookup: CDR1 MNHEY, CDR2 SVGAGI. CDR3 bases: TGTGCCAGCAGTTACGTCGTGACCTCCTACAATGAGCAGTTCTTC. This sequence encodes CASSYVVTSYNEQFF.

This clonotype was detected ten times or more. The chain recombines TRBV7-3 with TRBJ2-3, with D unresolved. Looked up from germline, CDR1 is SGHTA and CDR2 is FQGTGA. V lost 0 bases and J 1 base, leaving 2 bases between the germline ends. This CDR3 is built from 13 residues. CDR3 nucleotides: TGTGCCAGCAGCTTAACGGGCACAGATACGCAGTATTTT. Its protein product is CASSLTGTDTQYF.

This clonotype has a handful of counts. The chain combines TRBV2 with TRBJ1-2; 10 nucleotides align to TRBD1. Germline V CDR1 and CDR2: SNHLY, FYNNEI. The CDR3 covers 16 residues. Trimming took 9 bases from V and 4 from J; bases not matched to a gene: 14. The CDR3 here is CARGTGTGDGFYGYTF. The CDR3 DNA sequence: TGTGCCAGGGGTACCGGGACAGGGGACGGGTTCTATGGCTACACCTTC.

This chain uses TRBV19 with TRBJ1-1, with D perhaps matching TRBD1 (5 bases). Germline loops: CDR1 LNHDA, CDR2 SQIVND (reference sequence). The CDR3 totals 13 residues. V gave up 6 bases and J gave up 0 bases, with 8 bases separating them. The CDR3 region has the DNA TGTGCCAGTAGGGGGACGGTGAACACTGAAGCTTTCTTT. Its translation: CASRGTVNTEAFF.

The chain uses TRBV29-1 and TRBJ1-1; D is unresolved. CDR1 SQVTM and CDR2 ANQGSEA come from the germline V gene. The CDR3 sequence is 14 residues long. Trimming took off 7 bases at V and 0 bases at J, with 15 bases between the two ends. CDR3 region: CSAARGRLNTEAFF. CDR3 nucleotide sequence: TGCAGCGCCGCGCGTGGGCGGCTGAACACTGAAGCTTTCTTT.

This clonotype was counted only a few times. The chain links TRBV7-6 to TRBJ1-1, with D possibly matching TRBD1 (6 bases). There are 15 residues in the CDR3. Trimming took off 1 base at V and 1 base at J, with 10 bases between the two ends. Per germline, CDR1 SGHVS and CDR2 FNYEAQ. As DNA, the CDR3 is TGTGCCAGCAGCTTAGAGGGGGAGAAGAACACTGAAGCTTTCTTT. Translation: CASSLEGEKNTEAFF.

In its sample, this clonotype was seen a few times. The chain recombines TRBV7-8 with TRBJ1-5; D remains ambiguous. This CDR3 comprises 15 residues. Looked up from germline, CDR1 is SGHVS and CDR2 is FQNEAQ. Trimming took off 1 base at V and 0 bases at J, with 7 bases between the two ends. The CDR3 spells CASSLVAYSNQPQHF. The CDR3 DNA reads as TGTGCCAGCAGCTTAGTGGCGTATAGCAATCAGCCCCAGCATTTT.

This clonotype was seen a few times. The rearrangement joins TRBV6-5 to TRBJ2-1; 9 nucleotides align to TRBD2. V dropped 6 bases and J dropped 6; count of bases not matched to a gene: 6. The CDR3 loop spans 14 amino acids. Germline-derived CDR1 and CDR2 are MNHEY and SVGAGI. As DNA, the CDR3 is TGTGCCAGCAGCGGGACTAGCCGGTCCAATGAGCAGTTCTTC. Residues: CASSGTSRSNEQFF.

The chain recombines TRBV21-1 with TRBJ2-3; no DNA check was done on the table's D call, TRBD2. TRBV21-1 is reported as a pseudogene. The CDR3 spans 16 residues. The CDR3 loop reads CASSRGLAGGTDTQYF. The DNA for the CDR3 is TGTGCCAGCAGCAGGGGACTAGCGGGAGGCACAGATACGCAGTATTTT.